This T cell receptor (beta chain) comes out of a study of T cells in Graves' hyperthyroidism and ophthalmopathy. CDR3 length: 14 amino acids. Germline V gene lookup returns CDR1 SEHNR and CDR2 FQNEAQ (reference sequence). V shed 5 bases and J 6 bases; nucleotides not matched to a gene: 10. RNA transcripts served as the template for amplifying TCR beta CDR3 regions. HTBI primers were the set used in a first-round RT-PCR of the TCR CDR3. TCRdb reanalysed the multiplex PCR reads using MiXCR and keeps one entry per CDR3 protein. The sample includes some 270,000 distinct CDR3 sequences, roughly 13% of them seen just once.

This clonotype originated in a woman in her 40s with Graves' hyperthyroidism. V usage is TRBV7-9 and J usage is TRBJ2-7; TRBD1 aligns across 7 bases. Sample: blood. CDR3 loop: CASSKTGEGLEQYF. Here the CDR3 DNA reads TGTGCCAGCAGCAAAACAGGGGAAGGACTCGAGCAGTACTTC.